The present TCR beta chain was sequenced within a study of human T cells and chemical hapten exposure. Background on the study: In the sensitization step, 2% DPC was placed on roughly 2 cm by roughly 2 cm of upper inner arm skin.

Overall study findings and caveats: Alopecia affected the donors, so their immune response may differ from healthy people's.

This clonotype was observed at least ten times. The antigen remains unidentified. Germline CDR1 SGHDN, CDR2 FVKESK. The V end lost 5 bases, the J end lost 0 bases, and 12 bases lay between the germline ends. The CDR3 has 15 residues. MiXCR, applied by TCRdb to the RACE reads, yields one record per CDR3 protein. The sample contains tens of thousands of distinct CDR3 sequences, roughly 9.8% of which appear only once. Time point denoted: patch test 1, 2 weeks after DPC sensitization. Sample treatment: therapeutic diphenylcyclopropenone sensitization with weekly scalp DPC. The material sequenced was whole blood, taken in connection with sensitization to the hapten diphenylcyclopropenone (DPC). The TCR originated in a woman aged 40 to 50 with alopecia areata. Some clones in this sample may be carry-over from other donors' samples. V is TRBV14 and J is TRBJ2-3; the D is unclear. In nucleotides, the CDR3 is TGTGCCAGCAGCTCCTTCGGTTCTAGCACAGATACGCAGTATTTT. Encoded protein: CASSSFGSSTDTQYF.